Given below is one T cell receptor beta chain in context. Its antigen is undetermined. The CDR3 runs 16 residues. V lost 2 bases to trimming and J lost 6 bases, with 17 bases between them. Germline lookup yields CDR1 LNHDA and CDR2 SQIVND (reference sequence). This record belongs to a study of cytomegalovirus exposure and HLA in healthy donors. Study-level findings and limits: Most TCR sequences proved rare, with some public TCRs found in many donors. Common viral pathogens seemed, in a later analysis, to connect with several of the most significant clusters.

PCR was performed using 60 Vbeta and 13 Jbeta primers. The repertoire was sequenced with immunoSEQ multiplex PCR; TCRdb's copy has only in-frame clones and lacks some. The sample gives hundreds of thousands of clones, 70% to 80% of which show up once; approximately 3.8% is in the top ten. Sequencing was carried out using PBMCs. The chain carries TRBV19 and TRBJ2-1, with D maybe TRBD1 (6 bases). The source is a male donor in good health and CMV-seronegative. CDR3 nucleotides: TGTGCCAGTAGTATACCCCATTGGACAGCATTCAATGAGCAGTTCTTC. Protein: CASSIPHWTAFNEQFF.